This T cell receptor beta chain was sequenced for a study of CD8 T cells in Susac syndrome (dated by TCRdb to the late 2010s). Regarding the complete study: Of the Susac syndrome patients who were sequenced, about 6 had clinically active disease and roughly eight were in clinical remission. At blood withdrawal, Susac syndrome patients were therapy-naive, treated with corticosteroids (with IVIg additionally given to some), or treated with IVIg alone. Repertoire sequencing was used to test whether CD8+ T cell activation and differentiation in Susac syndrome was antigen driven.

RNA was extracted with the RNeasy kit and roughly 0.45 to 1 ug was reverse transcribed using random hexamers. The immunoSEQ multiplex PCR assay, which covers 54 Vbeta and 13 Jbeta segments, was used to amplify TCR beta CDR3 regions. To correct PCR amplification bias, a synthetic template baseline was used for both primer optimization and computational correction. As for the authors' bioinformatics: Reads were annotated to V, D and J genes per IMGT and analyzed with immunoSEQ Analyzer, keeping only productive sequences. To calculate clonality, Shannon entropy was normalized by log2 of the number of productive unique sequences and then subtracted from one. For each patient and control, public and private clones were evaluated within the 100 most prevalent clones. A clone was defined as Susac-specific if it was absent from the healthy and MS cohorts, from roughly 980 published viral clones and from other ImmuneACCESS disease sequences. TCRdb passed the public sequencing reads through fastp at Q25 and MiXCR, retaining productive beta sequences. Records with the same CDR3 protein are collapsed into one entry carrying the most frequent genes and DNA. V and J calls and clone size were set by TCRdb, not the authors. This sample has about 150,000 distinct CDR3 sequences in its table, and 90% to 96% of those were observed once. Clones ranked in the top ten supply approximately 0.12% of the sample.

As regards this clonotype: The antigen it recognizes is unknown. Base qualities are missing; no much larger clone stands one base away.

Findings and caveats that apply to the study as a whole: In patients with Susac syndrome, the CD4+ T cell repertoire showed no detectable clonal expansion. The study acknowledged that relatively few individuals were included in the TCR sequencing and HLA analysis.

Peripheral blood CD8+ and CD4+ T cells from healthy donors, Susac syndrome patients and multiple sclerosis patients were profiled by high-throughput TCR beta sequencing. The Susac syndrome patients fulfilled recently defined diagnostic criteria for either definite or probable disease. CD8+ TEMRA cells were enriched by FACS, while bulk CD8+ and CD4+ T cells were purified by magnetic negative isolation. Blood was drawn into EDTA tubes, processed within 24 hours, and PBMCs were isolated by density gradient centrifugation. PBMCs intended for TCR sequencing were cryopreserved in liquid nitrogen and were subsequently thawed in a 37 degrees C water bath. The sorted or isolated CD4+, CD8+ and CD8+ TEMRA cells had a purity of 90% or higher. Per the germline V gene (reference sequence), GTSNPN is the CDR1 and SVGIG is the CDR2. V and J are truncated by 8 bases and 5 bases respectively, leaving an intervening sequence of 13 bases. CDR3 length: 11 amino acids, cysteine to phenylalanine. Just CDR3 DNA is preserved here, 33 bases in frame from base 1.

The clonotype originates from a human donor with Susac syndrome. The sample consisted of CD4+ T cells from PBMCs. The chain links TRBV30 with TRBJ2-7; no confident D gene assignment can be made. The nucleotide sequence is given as TGTGCCCAGAAGACCCGCGACGAGCAGTACTTC. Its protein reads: CAQKTRDEQYF.